Shown below are 5 T cell receptor beta chains from a single sample sequenced in a study of T cells in Graves' hyperthyroidism and ophthalmopathy. Amplification targeted TCR beta CDR3 regions from RNA transcripts. RT-PCR in the first round (using the HTBI primer set) targeted the TCR CDR3. TCRdb recomputed calls from the multiplex PCR reads with MiXCR, one row per CDR3 protein. The sample includes roughly 250,000 distinct CDR3 sequences, approximately 14% of them seen just once. Sequenced: blood. Receptors originate from a woman aged 35 to 49 with Graves' hyperthyroidism that later progressed to Graves' ophthalmopathy.

This clonotype was seen repeatedly, ten times or more. V is TRBV20-1 and J is TRBJ2-5; D remains ambiguous. Trimming took off 0 bases at V and 7 bases at J, with 9 bases between the two ends. Germline V lookup: CDR1 DFQATT, CDR2 SNEGSKA (reference sequence). The CDR3 has 12 amino acids. The CDR3 is CSARDLEGTQYF. The CDR3 DNA sequence: TGCAGTGCTAGAGATCTAGAAGGGACCCAGTACTTC.

At least ten counts were recorded for this clonotype. The chain combines TRBV2 with TRBJ2-1; 7 bases align to TRBD1. This CDR3 has 16 residues. Germline V gene data show CDR1 as SNHLY and CDR2 as FYNNEI. The V gene end was trimmed by 0 bases and the J gene end by 3 bases; junction bases not matched to a gene: 5. CDR3 loop: CASSEAGTAYYNEQFF. CDR3 nucleotide sequence: TGTGCCAGCAGTGAAGCTGGGACAGCTTACTACAATGAGCAGTTCTTC.

Many counts were recorded for this clonotype. V usage is TRBV28 and J usage is TRBJ1-2, with a weak D call TRBD1 (5 bases). The germline V and J ends were trimmed by 3 bases and 5 bases, with 13 bases remaining between them. The CDR3 extends over 14 amino acids. Germline V gives CDR1 MDHEN, CDR2 SYDVKM. The CDR3 region is CASSFRQMGYGYTF. In DNA form, the CDR3 reads TGTGCCAGCAGTTTCCGACAGATGGGATATGGCTACACCTTC.

This clonotype was seen a handful of times. This chain connects TRBV7-9 to TRBJ2-1; D not certain. The CDR3 has 13 residues. Germline loops: CDR1 SEHNR, CDR2 FQNEAQ (reference sequence). With 5 bases removed from V and 6 bases from J, the gap between germline ends came to 11 bases. CDR3 coding DNA: TGTGCCAGCAGCCATTTGCTGCTCAATGAGCAGTTCTTC. This encodes CASSHLLLNEQFF.

This clonotype was picked up many times. This chain connects TRBV11-2 to TRBJ1-3; D not resolved. This CDR3 is built from 15 residues. Germline CDR1 reads SGHAT; CDR2 reads FQNNGV. Trimming stripped 1 base from V and 6 bases from J, with 13 bases between. The CDR3 nucleotides read TGTGCCAGCAGCTTAGTAGGTCGGCTTGTAAACACCATATATTTT. It specifies CASSLVGRLVNTIYF.